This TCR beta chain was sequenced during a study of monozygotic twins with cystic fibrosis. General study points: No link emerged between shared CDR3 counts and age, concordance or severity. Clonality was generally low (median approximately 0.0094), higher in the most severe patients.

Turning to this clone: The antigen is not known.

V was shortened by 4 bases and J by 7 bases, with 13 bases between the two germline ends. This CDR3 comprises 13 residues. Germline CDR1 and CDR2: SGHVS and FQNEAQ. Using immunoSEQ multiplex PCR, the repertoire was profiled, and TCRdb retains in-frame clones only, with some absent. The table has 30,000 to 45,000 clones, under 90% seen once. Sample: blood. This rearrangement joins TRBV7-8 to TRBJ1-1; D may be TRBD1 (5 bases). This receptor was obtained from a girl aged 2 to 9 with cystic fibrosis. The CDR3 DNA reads TGTGCCAGCAGCTCACAGGACGGAGATGAAGCTTTCTTT. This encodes CASSSQDGDEAFF.